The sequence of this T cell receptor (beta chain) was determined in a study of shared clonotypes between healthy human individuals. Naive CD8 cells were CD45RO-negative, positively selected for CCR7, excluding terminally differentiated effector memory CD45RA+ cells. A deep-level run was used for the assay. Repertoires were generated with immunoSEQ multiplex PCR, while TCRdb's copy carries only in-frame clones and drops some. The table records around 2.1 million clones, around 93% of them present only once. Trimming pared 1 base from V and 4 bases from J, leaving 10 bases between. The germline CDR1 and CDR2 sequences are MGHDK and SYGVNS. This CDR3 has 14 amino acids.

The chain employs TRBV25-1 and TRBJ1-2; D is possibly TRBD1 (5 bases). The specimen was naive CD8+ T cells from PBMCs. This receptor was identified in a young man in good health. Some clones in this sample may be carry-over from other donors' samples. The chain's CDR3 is CASSESVGGYGYTF. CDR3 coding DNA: TGTGCCAGCAGTGAATCCGTCGGGGGCTATGGCTACACCTTC.